The 31 T cell receptor beta chains given below trace back to one sample, sequenced in a study of preoperative IRX-2 immunotherapy in early breast cancer. Sequencing used immunoSEQ multiplex PCR; TCRdb keeps in-frame clones, though not all of them. Altogether 20,000 to 30,000 clones are present, 78% being singletons, with the ten largest covering 2.2%. Treatment noted: preoperative locoregional IRX-2 cytokine immunotherapy. The sequencing here drew on lymph node tissue, taken before IRX-2 immunotherapy. Source of these receptors: a human donor with breast cancer.

The chain links TRBV23-1 to TRBJ2-7; D gene uncertain. TRBV23-1 is an ORF, with its function uncertain. CDR3 length equals 13 residues. V was clipped by 6 bases and J by 6 bases, with 15 bases between them. Written as DNA, the CDR3 is TGCGCCAGCAGCTTAAGTTTGGCTTTCGAGCAGTACTTC. Protein: CASSLSLAFEQYF.

With respect to this clone: A read error may produce the germline difference seen at one junction end. The chain combines TRBV6-8 with TRBJ1-5, with a tentative D call TRBD1 (5 bases). Per the germline V gene, CDR1 is MNHGY and CDR2 is SAAAGT. This CDR3 has 15 residues. CDR3: CASRAQGSGDQPQHF. CDR3 coding DNA: TGTGCCAGCAGGGCCCAGGGTTCGGGGGATCARCCCCAGCATTTT.

CDR3 sequence: CASSYSIGKGNTEAFF. The CDR3 DNA reads TGTGCCAGCAGTTACTCGATAGGGAAGGGGAACACTGAAGCTTTCTTT. The rearrangement uses TRBV6-8 and TRBJ1-1; D is uncertain. Germline-derived CDR1 and CDR2 are MNHGY and SAAAGT. Between the trimmed V and J ends, which lost 0 bases and 1 base, there was a span of 12 bases. This CDR3 is built from 16 residues.

The CDR3 spells CASSLEGQQNTEAFF. Written as DNA, the CDR3 is TGCGCCAGCAGCTTGGAGGGACAGCAGAACACTGAAGCTTTCTTT. The chain has TRBV5-1 and TRBJ1-1; TRBD1 matches 7 bases. Germline loops: CDR1 SGHRS, CDR2 YFSETQ. After removal of 0 bases from V and 1 base from J, the junction contained 3 bases not matched to a gene. The CDR3 contains 15 residues.

V gene TRBV6-8 combines with J gene TRBJ2-1; the D gene is possibly TRBD1 (6 bases). The V gene's germline CDR1 is MNHGY and CDR2 SAAAGT. This CDR3 spans 14 amino acids. Trimming pared 5 bases from V and 5 bases from J, leaving 13 bases between. The CDR3 here is CASSPGTPDNEQFF. CDR3 bases: TGTGCCAGCAGTCCCGGGACACCCGACAATGAGCAGTTCTTC.

J is TRBJ1-1 and V is TRBV5-1, with D unresolved. Trimming cost V 0 bases and J 0 bases, with 6 bases left between them. The CDR3 consists of 14 residues. From germline, CDR1 is SGHRS and CDR2 YFSETQ. The CDR3 nucleotides read TGCGCCAGCAGCTTGGTAGATATGAACACTGAAGCTTTCTTT. Its protein product is CASSLVDMNTEAFF.

The chain couples TRBV11-3 to TRBJ2-6; D uncertain. This CDR3 has 14 amino acids. CDR1 SGHNT and CDR2 YENEEA come from the germline V gene. V lost 5 bases, J lost 4 bases, and 9 bases lay in between. CDR3 bases: TGTGCCAGCAGCCCCCTCGGCGGGGCCAACGTCCTGACTTTC. It codes for CASSPLGGANVLTF.

V usage is TRBV6-8 and J usage is TRBJ2-2; D call uncertain. Germline V gives CDR1 MNHGY, CDR2 SAAAGT. The V gene lost 6 bases and the J gene lost 5 bases, with 10 bases spanning the gap. The CDR3 is made up of 13 amino acids. The CDR3 DNA reads as TGTGCCAGCAGCCCGACCATGACCGGGGAGCTGTTTTTT. Translating gives CASSPTMTGELFF.

The chain is built from TRBV14 and TRBJ1-1, with D possibly being TRBD1 (6 bases). V was cut by 2 bases and J by 3 bases, with 10 bases left in between. The CDR3 runs to 14 residues. CDR1 SGHDN and CDR2 FVKESK come from the germline V gene. CDR3 sequence: CASSQIQGYTEAFF. CDR3 nucleotides: TGTGCCAGCAGCCAAATCCAGGGGTACACTGAAGCTTTCTTT.

The chain combines TRBV11-3 with TRBJ2-1; D is unclear. The V and J ends lost 7 bases and 8 bases respectively, with 18 bases between them. The V gene's germline CDR1 is SGHNT and CDR2 YENEEA. The CDR3 extends over 14 amino acids. The CDR3 here is CASITGPGMDEQFF. In DNA form, the CDR3 reads TGTGCCAGCATAACTGGGCCTGGGATGGATGAGCAGTTCTTC.

The V call is TRBV30, the J call TRBJ1-4; D is uncertain. The V end was cut by 3 bases, the J end by 3 bases, with 14 bases between. CDR1 is GTSNPN, CDR2 SVGIG, per germline (reference sequence). The CDR3 is 15 amino acids. Here the CDR3 reads CAWRHPGSANEKLFF. CDR3 DNA: TGTGCCTGGAGGCACCCAGGATCCGCTAATGAAAAACTGTTTTTT. Full variable domain (remainder filled in from reference TRBV30 and TRBJ1-4): SQTIHQWPATLVQPVGSPLSLECTVEGTSNPNLYWYRQAAGRGLQLLFYSVGIGQISSEVPQNLSASRPQDRQFILSSKKLLLSDSGFYLCAWRHPGSANEKLFFGSGTQLSVL.

The chain recombines TRBV9 with TRBJ1-2; 8 positions agree with TRBD1. Trimming removed 4 bases from V and 3 bases from J; junction bases left unmatched: 2. The CDR3 is 13 amino acids. Germline V gene sequence: CDR1 SGDLS, CDR2 YYNGEE. CDR3 loop: CASSLQGDYGYTF. The CDR3 bases are TGTGCCAGCAGCTTACAGGGGGACTATGGCTACACCTTC.

The CDR3 loop reads CASSPDRGYENYGYTF. The CDR3, as DNA: TGTGCCAGCTCGCCGGACAGGGGGTATGAGAACTATGGCTACACCTTC. This chain links TRBV18 with TRBJ1-2; 10 bases map to TRBD1. Trimming removed 6 bases from V and 2 bases from J; junction bases left unmatched: 9. The length of the CDR3 is 16 residues. From germline, CDR1 is KGHSH and CDR2 LQKENI.

The chain links TRBV11-3 to TRBJ1-2; possible D gene TRBD1, 6 bases. Trimming pared 0 bases from V and 8 bases from J, leaving 13 bases between. Germline V gives CDR1 SGHNT, CDR2 YENEEA. The CDR3 loop spans 14 amino acids. This CDR3 reads CASSLDRAGGGYTF. As DNA, the CDR3 is TGTGCCAGCAGCTTAGATCGGGCCGGGGGCGGCTACACCTTC.

This chain links TRBV18 with TRBJ1-1; D ambiguous. V lost 3 bases and J lost 6, with 8 bases in between. The CDR3 is 12 amino acids. CDR1 is KGHSH, CDR2 LQKENI, per germline. The CDR3 nucleotides are TGTGCCAGCTCACCTGAGGGCCCTGAAGCTTTCTTT. Translation gives CASSPEGPEAFF.

The rearrangement uses TRBV11-3 and TRBJ1-3; a possible D gene is TRBD1 (6 bases). There are 16 residues in the CDR3. V gave up 4 bases and J gave up 0 bases, with 13 bases separating them. CDR1 SGHNT and CDR2 YENEEA come from the germline V gene. CDR3 sequence reads: CASSSQDSTSGNTIYF. For the CDR3, the DNA is TGTGCCAGCAGCTCGCAGGACAGCACCTCTGGAAACACCATATATTTT.

The chain is built from TRBV28 and TRBJ2-3, with TRBD2 matching over 8 bases. Germline V gives CDR1 MDHEN, CDR2 SYDVKM. The ends lost 6 bases at V and 1 base at J; junction bases unmatched: 6. The CDR3 contains 15 residues. The CDR3 protein is CASRSPGGGTDTQYF. CDR3 in DNA: TGTGCCAGCAGAAGTCCGGGGGGGGGCACAGATACGCAGTATTTT.

The chain links TRBV19 to TRBJ1-1; D might be TRBD1 (5 bases). Per the germline V gene, CDR1 is LNHDA and CDR2 is SQIVND (reference sequence). There are 13 residues in the CDR3. Between the trimmed V and J ends, which lost 2 bases and 3 bases, there was a span of 7 bases. In DNA, the CDR3 is TGTGCCAGTAGTATAAAAGGGGACACTGAAGCTTTCTTT. As protein: CASSIKGDTEAFF.

Worth noting for this clone: Mismatch with germline at one junction end may stem from a read error. This sequence joins TRBV6-4 and TRBJ1-6, with D unresolved. Per germline, CDR1 MRHNA and CDR2 SNTAGT. This CDR3 has 18 residues. CDR3: CASSYSIQLGDPNSPLHF. DNA of the CDR3: TGTGCCAGCAGTTACTCGATCCAGTTGGGTGACCCCAATTCACCCCTCCACTTT.

A few counts support this clone. The chain has TRBV5-1 and TRBJ2-5; 11 positions agree with TRBD1. Per germline, CDR1 SGHRS and CDR2 YFSETQ. J gave up 2 bases and V 0 bases, and 3 bases lay outside the gene matches. This CDR3 is built from 16 residues. CDR3 DNA: TGCGCCAGCAGCTTGGCCGGGACAGGGGGACAAGAGACCCAGTACTTC. Its protein is CASSLAGTGGQETQYF. Full variable domain (missing parts from reference TRBV5-1 and TRBJ2-5): KAGVTQTPRYLIKTRGQQVTLSCSPISGHRSVSWYQQTPGQGLQFLFEYFSETQRNKGNFPGRFSGRQFSNSRSEMNVSTLELGDSALYLCASSLAGTGGQETQYFGPGTRLLVL.

The rearrangement uses TRBV19 and TRBJ1-2; weak D call: TRBD1 (6 bases). This CDR3 spans 13 amino acids. Germline V gene lookup returns CDR1 LNHDA and CDR2 SQIVND (reference sequence). Trimming took 2 bases from V and 4 from J, leaving 8 bases between them. The CDR3 sequence: CASSIKDSYGYTF. The CDR3 DNA follows: TGTGCCAGTAGTATAAAGGACAGCTATGGCTACACCTTC.

In this sample, this clone turned up once. V is TRBV11-3 and J is TRBJ2-2, with 10 bases matching TRBD2. Germline lookup yields CDR1 SGHNT and CDR2 YENEEA. V shed 1 base, J shed 5 bases, and the junction held 4 bases outside the gene matches. This CDR3 has 16 residues. This CDR3 reads CASSLVAGLATGELFF. CDR3 sequence (DNA): TGTGCCAGCAGCTTAGTGGCGGGACTAGCGACCGGGGAGCTGTTTTTT. The variable domain in full, with the rest retrieved from reference TRBV11-3 and TRBJ2-2, is EAGVVQSPRYKIIEKKQPVAFWCNPISGHNTLYWYLQNLGQGPELLIRYENEEAVDDSQLPKDRFSAERLKGVDSTLKIQPAELGDSAVYLCASSLVAGLATGELFFGEGSRLTVL.

This clone showed up just a few times. The V and J genes are TRBV11-3 and TRBJ1-4, with D possibly being TRBD1 (6 bases). The V gene's germline CDR1 is SGHNT and CDR2 YENEEA. Trimming shortened V by 6 bases and J by 5 bases, and 19 bases separated the two germline ends. CDR3 length equals 16 residues. The CDR3 DNA reads TGTGCCAGCAGAAGCTCCGGACGGAGGGGGAATGAAAAACTGTTTTTT. It translates to CASRSSGRRGNEKLFF.

This clone was seen a handful of times. The chain links TRBV11-3 to TRBJ1-3, with a possible D match to TRBD1 (5 bases). CDR3 size: 16 residues. CDR1 is SGHNT, CDR2 YENEEA, per germline. The V gene lost 1 base and the J gene lost 4 bases, with 14 bases spanning the gap. The CDR3 loop reads CASSLGGTTRGNTIYF. The DNA of the CDR3 is TGTGCCAGCAGCTTAGGAGGGACTACTCGGGGAAACACCATATATTTT.

The chain carries TRBV6-8 and TRBJ2-2; 7 positions agree with TRBD2. This CDR3 has 14 amino acids. The germline CDR1 and CDR2 sequences are MNHGY and SAAAGT. V lost 1 base and J lost 4; bases outside the gene matches: 0. DNA for the CDR3: TGTGCCAGCAGTTACTGGGGGGGCACCGGGGAGCTGTTTTTT. Translated, it gives CASSYWGGTGELFF.

This sequence joins TRBV11-3 and TRBJ2-2, with TRBD1 matching 9 bases. Germline CDR1 reads SGHNT; CDR2 reads YENEEA. The CDR3 spans 16 residues. Trimming removed 5 bases from V and 4 bases from J; junction bases left unmatched: 8. CDR3 in amino acids: CASSLQRQGGTGELFF. The CDR3 region has the DNA TGTGCCAGCAGCCTACAGCGACAGGGGGGCACCGGGGAGCTGTTTTTT.

The V and J genes are TRBV11-3 and TRBJ2-7; 9 positions agree with TRBD1. This CDR3 region has 16 residues. Germline lookup yields CDR1 SGHNT and CDR2 YENEEA. Trimming cost V 4 bases and J 4 bases; bases outside gene matches: 11. CDR3 DNA sequence: TGTGCCAGCAGCTACGGACAGGGGAGCAGAGGGTACGAGCAGTACTTC. Translated, it gives CASSYGQGSRGYEQYF.

The chain combines TRBV6-8 with TRBJ1-4; D uncertain. CDR1 is MNHGY and CDR2 is SAAAGT in the germline V gene. V was trimmed by 0 bases and J by 6 bases, leaving 5 bases between them. The CDR3 runs 13 residues. In nucleotides, the CDR3 is TGTGCCAGCAGTTACTCGAGGGATGAAAAACTGTTTTTT. Translating it yields CASSYSRDEKLFF.

The J gene is TRBJ1-5, the V gene TRBV6-8, with D uncertain. Trimming took 4 bases from V and 9 from J, leaving 10 bases between them. The germline gives CDR1 MNHGY, CDR2 SAAAGT. This CDR3 is built from 12 residues. The CDR3 bases are TGTGCCAGCAGTTTGGCGGAGGGGCCCCAGCATTTT. It yields the protein CASSLAEGPQHF.

The rearrangement uses TRBV5-1 and TRBJ1-1; 9 positions agree with TRBD1. Germline values: CDR1 SGHRS, CDR2 YFSETQ. The CDR3 extends over 15 amino acids. The V gene end was trimmed by 4 bases and the J gene end by 4 bases; junction bases not matched to a gene: 8. CDR3: CASSLTGGAGTEAFF. The CDR3 DNA reads TGCGCCAGCAGCCTTACAGGGGGCGCGGGCACTGAAGCTTTCTTT.

This clone was found a few times. The chain recombines TRBV19 with TRBJ2-2, with TRBD1 identical over 8 bases. Germline V lookup: CDR1 LNHDA, CDR2 SQIVND (reference sequence). This CDR3 region has 16 residues. The trim removed 5 bases at V and 0 bases at J, leaving 5 bases unmatched. The CDR3 DNA reads as TGTGCCAGTAGTGCCCCGACAGGGGCGAACACCGGGGAGCTGTTTTTT. This gives the protein CASSAPTGANTGELFF.